The rows below give T cell receptor beta chains drawn from one sample of a study of type 1 and type 2 diabetes patients. MiXCR, run by TCRdb on the multiplex PCR reads, gives a single entry per CDR3 protein. Of approximately 260,000 distinct CDR3 sequences in the sample, around 47% were seen once. The sequenced material came from peripheral blood mononuclear cells (PBMCs). These receptors all come from a man aged 18 to 30 with type 2 diabetes. Both conserved end residues are part of each CDR3. D genes are given only for firm matches. Some rows have no size entry. The others give once, few or many, or a class for an expanded clone.

>TRBJ2-1|NA|TRBD2|TRBV20-1
TGCAGTGCTAGGAACAGGAGTGCGGGACTAGCTTCCCATGAGCAGTTCTTC
CSARNRSAGLASHEQFF
>TRBJ2-6|NA|TRBD1|TRBV14
TGTGCCAGCAGCCGACTGACAGGGGGCAACGGTGGGGCCAACGTCCTGACTTTC
CASSRLTGGNGGANVLTF
>TRBJ1-5|few|NA|TRBV19
TGTGCCAGTAGTGAGAGAACAAATTATCAGCCCCAGCATTTT
CASSERTNYQPQHF
>TRBJ1-1|NA|NA|TRBV6-5
TGTGCCAGCAGTTACTCGAAGGGCGCGGGAGGCACTGAAGCTTTCTTT
CASSYSKGAGGTEAFF
>TRBJ2-2|NA|TRBD2|TRBV4-1
TGCGCCAGCAGCTCATGGACTAGCGAGAACACCGGGGAGCTGTTTTTT
CASSSWTSENTGELFF
>TRBJ2-1|NA|NA|TRBV7-3
TGTGCCAGCAGCTTAAATGCAGGACAGCGATACAATGAGCAGTTCTTC
CASSLNAGQRYNEQFF
>TRBJ2-3|NA|NA|TRBV19
TGTGCCAGTAAAATGGCTTCAAGCACAGATACGCAGTATTTT
CASKMASSTDTQYF
>TRBJ2-2|NA|NA|TRBV7-2
TGTGCCAGCAGCCCCCTCGGAGGGAGCGGGCCTTCTACCGGGGAGCTGTTTTTT
CASSPLGGSGPSTGELFF
>TRBJ2-5|NA|NA|TRBV7-3
TGTGCCAGCAGCGCTACAGGGCAACAGACCCAGTACTTC
CASSATGQQTQYF
>TRBJ1-2|NA|NA|TRBV2
TGTGCCAGCAGCCATGGTCCCTTCGCTAACTATGGCTACACCTTC
CASSHGPFANYGYTF
>TRBJ2-3|NA|TRBD1|TRBV19
TGTGCCAGCAGCCCTCCGCCCCGGGACAGGGGTTCCGATACGCAGTATTTT
CASSPPPRDRGSDTQYF
>TRBJ1-5|few|NA|TRBV4-1
TGCGCCAGCAGCCTCAGGGTGAGCAATCAGCCCCAGCATTTT
CASSLRVSNQPQHF
>TRBJ2-7|NA|NA|TRBV7-8
TGTGCCAGCACCTTGAATAGGGGTTCTGTGTACGAGCAGTACTTC
CASTLNRGSVYEQYF
>TRBJ1-6|NA|NA|TRBV19
TGTGCCAGTAGTATAAGCCAGGGCTCCATCCGTTCACCCCTCCACTTT
CASSISQGSIRSPLHF
>TRBJ2-5|NA|NA|TRBV2
TGTGCCAGCAGTTTAACCATGGAGACCCAGTACTTC
CASSLTMETQYF
>TRBJ2-1|NA|NA|TRBV10-2
TGCGCCAGCAGTGAGTCGTTCGAAGGCTTCGGCCTCAATGAGCAGTTCTTC
CASSESFEGFGLNEQFF
>TRBJ2-5|few|NA|TRBV7-8
TGTGCCAGCAGCCCCGGGAATTTCCCGCAAGAGACCCAGTACTTC
CASSPGNFPQETQYF
>TRBJ2-7|NA|NA|TRBV7-2
TGTGCCAGCAGCTTAGCCGGGGGACGTATGCCCCCCTACGAGCAGTACTTC
CASSLAGGRMPPYEQYF
>TRBJ1-3|once|NA|TRBV28
TGTGCCAGCGGACAGCGGGCGTCCGGAAACACCATATATTTT
CASGQRASGNTIYF
>TRBJ1-1|NA|NA|TRBV6-5
TGTGCCATCGGCAAGCTGAACACTGAAGCTTTCTTT
CAIGKLNTEAFF
>TRBJ2-1|few|NA|TRBV29-1
TGCAGCGTTGCGCAGAGCTCCTACAATGAGCAGTTCTTC
CSVAQSSYNEQFF
>TRBJ1-6|few|TRBD1|TRBV2
TGTGCCAGCAGTCCGGACAGGGGTCGTCCTAATTCACCCCTCCACTTT
CASSPDRGRPNSPLHF
>TRBJ2-2|NA|NA|TRBV24-1
TGTGCCACGCAGCCCGGGACATCACTCACCGGGGAGCTGTTTTTT
CATQPGTSLTGELFF
>TRBJ2-1|many|TRBD2|TRBV14
TGTGCCAGCAGCCAGGGACTAGCGGGAGGGCCGGTTGGTCGAAATGAGCAGTTCTTC
CASSQGLAGGPVGRNEQFF
>TRBJ2-2|few|TRBD1|TRBV19
TGTGCCAGTAGTGTGAGACAGGGACACACCGGGGAGCTGTTTTTT
CASSVRQGHTGELFF
>TRBJ1-2|NA|NA|TRBV7-9
TGTGCCAGCAGTTCGCTGACGGGGGCCTATGGCTACACCTTC
CASSSLTGAYGYTF
>TRBJ2-5|NA|TRBD2|TRBV20-1
TGCAGCGTTGTTGGGCTAGCGGGGGGGCTAGAGACCCAGTACTTC
CSVVGLAGGLETQYF
>TRBJ2-3|few|NA|TRBV19
TGTGCCAGTAGCGGGCGGTCGTTTAAGGCAGATACGCAGTATTTT
CASSGRSFKADTQYF
>TRBJ2-5|NA|NA|TRBV7-2
TGCGCCAGCAGCCTGGAGGGACAACCTCAGCGAGAGACCCAGTACTTC
CASSLEGQPQRETQYF
>TRBJ2-7|NA|NA|TRBV2
TGTGCCAGCAGCCACATACGTGGTTCGACAGCATTTTCCTACGAGCAGTACTTC
CASSHIRGSTAFSYEQYF
>TRBJ2-5|NA|TRBD2|TRBV4-1
TGCGCCAGCAGCCAACTCCAGGCCGGGACTAGCCAAGAGACCCAGTACTTC
CASSQLQAGTSQETQYF
>TRBJ1-2|NA|NA|TRBV28
TGTGCCAGCAGTCGAAGCGGGTATGGCTACACCTTC
CASSRSGYGYTF
>TRBJ2-7|NA|TRBD2|TRBV9
TGTGCCAGCAGCGTAGGAGATAGCGGGATATACGAGCAGTACTTC
CASSVGDSGIYEQYF
>TRBJ1-4|NA|NA|TRBV12-3/TRBV12-4
TGTGCCAGCAGCTTTGGGAGGGATGAAAAACTGTTTTTT
CASSFGRDEKLFF